Listed below are T cell receptor beta chains from one sample, sequenced in a study of regulatory T cells in long-lasting Graves disease. From the multiplex PCR reads, TCRdb called clonotypes with MiXCR, one entry per CDR3 protein. Of fewer than 650,000 distinct CDR3 sequences in the sample, about 16% are singletons; the top ten hold 18%. This sample also belongs to another study, concerning T cells in Graves' hyperthyroidism and ophthalmopathy.

The sequences come from peripheral blood mononuclear cells (PBMCs), collected at new diagnosis, from a patient treated with antithyroid drugs. These receptors were taken from a woman aged 25 to 39 with Graves disease. The CDR3 runs from the conserved cysteine through the conserved F or W. Fields, in order: V gene, clone size, J gene, D gene, CDR3 DNA, CDR3 protein. D genes are given only for firm matches. The size of a clone is reported for some rows only, either as once, few or many, or as a class for expanded clones.

>TRBV29-1|few|TRBJ1-1|.
TGCAGCGTATCGACAGCGAACACTGAAGCTTTCTTT
CSVSTANTEAFF
>TRBV7-3|many|TRBJ2-1|TRBD2
TGTGCCAGCAGCTTACGCGGGGGGCACTATGAGCAGTTCTTC
CASSLRGGHYEQFF
>TRBV12-3/TRBV12-4|many|TRBJ2-5|TRBD1
TGTGCCAGCAGCCTGACAGGGGGTGGTGAGACCCAGTACTTC
CASSLTGGGETQYF
>TRBV2|many|TRBJ2-5|.
TGTGCCAGCAGTTATCCTTCCCAAGAGACCCAGTACTTC
CASSYPSQETQYF
>TRBV27|.|TRBJ2-6|.
TGTGCCAGCAGGTTGGCTGGGGCCAACGTCCTGACTTTC
CASRLAGANVLTF
>TRBV28|few|TRBJ2-7|.
TGTGCCAGCAGGGATGGAAGCCGCGAGGTCGACTTC
CASRDGSREVDF
>TRBV20-1|many|TRBJ2-5|TRBD2
TGCAGTGCTAGTTTTCCAGCGGGAGGGCCAGAGACCCAGTACTTC
CSASFPAGGPETQYF
>TRBV30|few|TRBJ1-2|.
TGTGCCTGGAGTGTAATAAGGGCGGCCTATGGCTACACCTTC
CAWSVIRAAYGYTF
>TRBV10-3|many|TRBJ1-5|TRBD1
TGTGCCATCAGAAGAGATGACAGGGTGGGTGAGCCCCAGCATTTT
CAIRRDDRVGEPQHF
>TRBV7-2|many|TRBJ2-4|.
TGTGCCAGCAGTCAGAATTGGGGCAAAAACATTCAGTACTTC
CASSQNWGKNIQYF
>TRBV6-5|many|TRBJ2-3|.
TGTGCCAGCAGTTTGCAACACCCGTCCGATACGCAGTATTTT
CASSLQHPSDTQYF